A single T cell receptor (beta chain) is shown here with its context. These data come from a study of T cells in Graves' hyperthyroidism and ophthalmopathy. Fresh 10 ml peripheral blood yielded PBMCs. The V gene lost 5 bases and the J gene lost 7 bases, with 18 bases spanning the gap. CDR1 and CDR2 (germline): MNHEY, SMNVEV (reference sequence). The CDR3 covers 15 residues. Researchers took RNA transcripts and amplified the TCR beta CDR3 regions from them. Researchers ran a first-round RT-PCR on the TCR CDR3 using the HTBI primer set. TCRdb re-called the multiplex PCR reads through MiXCR, storing one row per CDR3 protein. The table shows under 400,000 distinct CDR3 sequences, with 16% occurring only once.

This receptor was identified in a man aged 25-45 years with Graves' hyperthyroidism. Source material: blood. The chain recombines TRBV27 with TRBJ1-5, with TRBD1 as a possible D gene (6 bases). The CDR3: CASSTTQGFGQPQHF. DNA of the CDR3: TGTGCCAGCAGTACTACCCAGGGGTTTGGCCAGCCCCAGCATTTT.